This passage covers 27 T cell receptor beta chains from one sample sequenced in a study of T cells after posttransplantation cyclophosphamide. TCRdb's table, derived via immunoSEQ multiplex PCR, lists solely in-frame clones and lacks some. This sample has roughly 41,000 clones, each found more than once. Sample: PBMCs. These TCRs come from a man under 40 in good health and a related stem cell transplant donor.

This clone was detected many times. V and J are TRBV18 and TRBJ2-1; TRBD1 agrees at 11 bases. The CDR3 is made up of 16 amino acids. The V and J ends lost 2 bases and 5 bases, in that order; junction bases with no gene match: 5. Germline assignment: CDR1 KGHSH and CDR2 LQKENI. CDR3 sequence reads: CASSPFGTGGHNEQFF. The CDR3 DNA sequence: TGTGCCAGCTCACCATTTGGGACAGGGGGTCACAATGAGCAGTTCTTC.

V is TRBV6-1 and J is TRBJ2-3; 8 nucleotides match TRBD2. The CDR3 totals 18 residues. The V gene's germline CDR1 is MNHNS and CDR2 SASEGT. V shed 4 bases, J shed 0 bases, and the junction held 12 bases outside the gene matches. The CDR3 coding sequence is TGTGCCAGCAGTGGCCTTGCTCGGACTAGCAGTAGCACAGATACGCAGTATTTT. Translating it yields CASSGLARTSSSTDTQYF.

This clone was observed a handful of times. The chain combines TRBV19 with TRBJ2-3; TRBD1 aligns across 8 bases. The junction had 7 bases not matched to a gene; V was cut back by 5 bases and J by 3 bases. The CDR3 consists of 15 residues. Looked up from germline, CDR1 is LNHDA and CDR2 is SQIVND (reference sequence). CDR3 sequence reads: CASSPDRGGTDTQYF. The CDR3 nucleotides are TGTGCCAGTAGTCCAGACAGGGGAGGAACAGATACGCAGTATTTT.

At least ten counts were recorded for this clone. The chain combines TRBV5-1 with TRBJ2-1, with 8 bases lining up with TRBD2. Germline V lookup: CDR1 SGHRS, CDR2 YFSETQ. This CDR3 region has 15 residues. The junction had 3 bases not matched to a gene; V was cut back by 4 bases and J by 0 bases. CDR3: CASSPGGSSYNEQFF. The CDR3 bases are TGCGCCAGCAGCCCGGGGGGGAGCTCCTACAATGAGCAGTTCTTC.

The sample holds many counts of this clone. The CDR3 region is CASSQTYPDSPLHF. As DNA, the CDR3 is TGTGCCAGCAGCCAAACCTACCCCGATTCACCCCTCCACTTT. The V and J genes are TRBV4-2 and TRBJ1-6; no definite D call. The CDR3 contains 14 residues. Trimming shortened V by 2 bases and J by 8 bases, and 10 bases separated the two germline ends. Germline CDR1 LGHNA, CDR2 YNFKEQ.

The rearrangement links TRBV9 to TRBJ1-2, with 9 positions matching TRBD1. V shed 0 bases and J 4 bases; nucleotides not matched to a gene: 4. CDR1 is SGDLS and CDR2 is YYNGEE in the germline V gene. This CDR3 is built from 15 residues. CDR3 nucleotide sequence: TGTGCCAGCAGCGTAGGGGACAGGGTAGTCTATGGCTACACCTTC. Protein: CASSVGDRVVYGYTF.

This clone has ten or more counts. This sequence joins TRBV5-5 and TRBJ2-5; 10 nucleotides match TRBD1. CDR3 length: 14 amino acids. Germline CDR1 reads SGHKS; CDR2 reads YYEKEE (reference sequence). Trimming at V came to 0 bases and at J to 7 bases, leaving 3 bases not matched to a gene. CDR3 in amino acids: CASSLVGQGRTQYF. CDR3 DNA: TGTGCCAGCAGCTTGGTGGGACAGGGGCGGACCCAGTACTTC.

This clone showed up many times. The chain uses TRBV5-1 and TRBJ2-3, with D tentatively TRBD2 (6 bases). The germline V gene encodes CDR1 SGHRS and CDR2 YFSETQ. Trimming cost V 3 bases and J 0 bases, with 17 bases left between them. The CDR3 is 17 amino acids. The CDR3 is CASSSTPGDSSTDTQYF. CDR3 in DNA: TGCGCCAGCAGCTCGACTCCGGGGGATTCTAGCACAGATACGCAGTATTTT.

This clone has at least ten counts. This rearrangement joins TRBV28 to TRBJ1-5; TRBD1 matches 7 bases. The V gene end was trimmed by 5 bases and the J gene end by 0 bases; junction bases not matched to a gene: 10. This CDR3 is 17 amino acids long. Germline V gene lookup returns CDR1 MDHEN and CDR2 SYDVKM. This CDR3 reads CASSLSGTDYSNQPQHF. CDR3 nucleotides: TGTGCCAGCAGTCTATCCGGGACAGATTATAGCAATCAGCCCCAGCATTTT. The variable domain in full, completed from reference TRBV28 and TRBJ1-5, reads DVKVTQSSRYLVKRTGEKVFLECVQDMDHENMFWYRQDPGLGLRLIYFSYDVKMKEKGDIPEGYSVSREKKERFSLILESASTNQTSMYLCASSLSGTDYSNQPQHFGDGTRLSIL.

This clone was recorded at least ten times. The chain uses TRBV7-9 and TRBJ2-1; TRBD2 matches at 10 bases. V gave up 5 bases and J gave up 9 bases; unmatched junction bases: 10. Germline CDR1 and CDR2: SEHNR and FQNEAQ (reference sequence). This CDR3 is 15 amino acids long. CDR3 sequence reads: CASSARSGGAAEQFF. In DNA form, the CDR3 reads TGTGCCAGCAGCGCGCGAAGCGGGGGGGCCGCTGAGCAGTTCTTC.

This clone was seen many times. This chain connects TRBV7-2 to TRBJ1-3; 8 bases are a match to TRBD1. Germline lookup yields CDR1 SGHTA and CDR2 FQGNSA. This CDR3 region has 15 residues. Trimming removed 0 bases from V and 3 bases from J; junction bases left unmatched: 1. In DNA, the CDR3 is TGTGCCAGCAGCTTAGCGGGACAGGTTGGAAACACCATATATTTT. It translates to CASSLAGQVGNTIYF. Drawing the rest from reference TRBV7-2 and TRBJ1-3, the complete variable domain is GAGVSQSPSNKVTEKGKDVELRCDPISGHTALYWYRQSLGQGLEFLIYFQGNSAPDKSGLPSDRFSAERTGGSVSTLTIQRTQQEDSAVYLCASSLAGQVGNTIYFGEGSWLTVV.

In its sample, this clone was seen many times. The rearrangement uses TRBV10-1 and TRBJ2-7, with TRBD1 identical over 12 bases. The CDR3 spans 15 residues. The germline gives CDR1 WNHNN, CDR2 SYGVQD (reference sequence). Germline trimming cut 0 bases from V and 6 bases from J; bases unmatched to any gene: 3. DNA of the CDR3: TGCGCCAGCAGTGAGTCGGGACAGGGGGCGGGCGAGCAGTACTTC. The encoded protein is CASSESGQGAGEQYF.

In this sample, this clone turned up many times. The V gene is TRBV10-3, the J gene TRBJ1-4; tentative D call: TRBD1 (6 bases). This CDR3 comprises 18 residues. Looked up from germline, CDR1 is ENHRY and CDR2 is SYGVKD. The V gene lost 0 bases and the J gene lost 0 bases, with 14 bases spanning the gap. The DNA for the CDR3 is TGTGCCATCAGTGAGTCGAGGGGGGGACCTGCAACTAATGAAAAACTGTTTTTT. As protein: CAISESRGGPATNEKLFF.

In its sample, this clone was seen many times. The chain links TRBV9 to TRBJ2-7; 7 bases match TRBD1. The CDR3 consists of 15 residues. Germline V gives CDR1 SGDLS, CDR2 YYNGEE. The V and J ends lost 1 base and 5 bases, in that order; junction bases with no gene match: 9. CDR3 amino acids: CASSVRGHRGDEQYF. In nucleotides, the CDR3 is TGTGCCAGCAGCGTAAGGGGCCACAGGGGCGACGAGCAGTACTTC.

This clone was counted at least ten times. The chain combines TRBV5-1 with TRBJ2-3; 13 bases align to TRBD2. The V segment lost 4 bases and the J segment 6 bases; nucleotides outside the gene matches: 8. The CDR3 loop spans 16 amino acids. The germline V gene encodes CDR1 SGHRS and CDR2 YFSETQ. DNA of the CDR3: TGCGCCAGCAGCACCCAGGGGACTAGCGGGGCTGATACGCAGTATTTT. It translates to CASSTQGTSGADTQYF.

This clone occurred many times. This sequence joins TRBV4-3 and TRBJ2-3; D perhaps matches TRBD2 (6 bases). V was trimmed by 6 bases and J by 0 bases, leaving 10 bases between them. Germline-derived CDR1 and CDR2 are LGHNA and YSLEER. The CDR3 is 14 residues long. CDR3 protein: CASRRTMSTDTQYF. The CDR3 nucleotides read TGCGCCAGCAGGCGGACTATGAGCACAGATACGCAGTATTTT.

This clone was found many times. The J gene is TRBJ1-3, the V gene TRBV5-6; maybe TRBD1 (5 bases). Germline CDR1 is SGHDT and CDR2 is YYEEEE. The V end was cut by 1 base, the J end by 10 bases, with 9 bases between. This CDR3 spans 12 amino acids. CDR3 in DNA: TGTGCCAGCAGCTTGATCGGGGGAACCATATATTTT. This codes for CASSLIGGTIYF.

The CDR3 sequence: CASGLGRAYEQYF. CDR3 coding DNA: TGTGCTAGTGGTTTGGGCAGGGCCTACGAGCAGTACTTC. The rearrangement joins TRBV12-5 to TRBJ2-7; TRBD1 is a possible D gene (5 bases). The CDR3 runs to 13 residues. The germline CDR1 and CDR2 sequences are LGHNT and FRNRAP. V shed 1 base and J shed 2 bases, with 6 bases lying between them. Supplemented by reference TRBV12-5 and TRBJ2-7, the full variable domain reads DARVTQTPRHKVTEMGQEVTMRCQPILGHNTVFWYRQTMMQGLELLAYFRNRAPLDDSGMPKDRFSAEMPDATLATLKIQPSEPRDSAVYFCASGLGRAYEQYFGPGTRLTVT.

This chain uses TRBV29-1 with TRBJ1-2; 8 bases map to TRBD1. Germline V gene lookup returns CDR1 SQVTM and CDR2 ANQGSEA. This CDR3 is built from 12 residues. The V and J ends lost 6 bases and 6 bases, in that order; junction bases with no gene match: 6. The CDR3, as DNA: TGCAGCGTATTGACAGGGGTACATGGCTACACCTTC. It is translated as CSVLTGVHGYTF. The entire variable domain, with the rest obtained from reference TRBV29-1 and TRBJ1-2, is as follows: SAVISQKPSRDICQRGTSLTIQCQVDSQVTMMFWYRQQPGQSLTLIATANQGSEATYESGFVIDKFPISRPNLTFSTLTVSNMSPEDSSIYLCSVLTGVHGYTFGSGTRLTVV.

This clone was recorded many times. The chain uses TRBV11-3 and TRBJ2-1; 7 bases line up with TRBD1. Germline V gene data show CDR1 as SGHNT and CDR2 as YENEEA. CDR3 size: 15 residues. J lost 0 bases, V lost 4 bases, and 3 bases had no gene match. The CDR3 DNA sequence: TGTGCCAGCAGCTGGACAGGCAGCTCCTACAATGAGCAGTTCTTC. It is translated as CASSWTGSSYNEQFF.

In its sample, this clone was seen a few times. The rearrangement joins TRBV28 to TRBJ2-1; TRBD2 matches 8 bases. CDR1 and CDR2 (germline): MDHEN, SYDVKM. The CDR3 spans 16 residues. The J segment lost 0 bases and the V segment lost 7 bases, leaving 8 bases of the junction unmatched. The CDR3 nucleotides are TGTGCCAGCACCCCCGCCGGGGGGGCCTCCTACAATGAGCAGTTCTTC. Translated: CASTPAGGASYNEQFF.

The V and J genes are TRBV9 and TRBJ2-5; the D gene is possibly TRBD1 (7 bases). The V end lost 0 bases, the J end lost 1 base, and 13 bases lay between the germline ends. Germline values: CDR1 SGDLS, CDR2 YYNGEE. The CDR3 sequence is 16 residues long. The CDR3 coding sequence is TGTGCCAGCAGCGTAGCGGCAGGGGGGTTCCAAGAGACCCAGTACTTC. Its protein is CASSVAAGGFQETQYF.

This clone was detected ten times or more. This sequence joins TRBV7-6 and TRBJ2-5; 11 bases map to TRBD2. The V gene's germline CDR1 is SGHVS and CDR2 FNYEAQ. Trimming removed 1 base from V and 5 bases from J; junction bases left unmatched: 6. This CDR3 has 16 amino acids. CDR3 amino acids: CASSLGVAGGLETQYF. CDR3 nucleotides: TGTGCCAGCAGCTTAGGAGTAGCGGGGGGGCTTGAGACCCAGTACTTC.

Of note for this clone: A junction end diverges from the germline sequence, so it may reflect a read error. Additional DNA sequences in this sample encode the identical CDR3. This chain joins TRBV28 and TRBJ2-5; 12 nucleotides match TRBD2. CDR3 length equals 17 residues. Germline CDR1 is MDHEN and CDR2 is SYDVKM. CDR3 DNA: TGTGCCAGCAGCCCCTATCGACTAGCGGGGGCCGAAGAAACCCAGTACTTC. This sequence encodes CASSPYRLAGAEETQYF. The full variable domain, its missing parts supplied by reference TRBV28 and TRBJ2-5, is DVKVTQSSRYLVKRTGEKVFLECVQDMDHENMFWYRQDPGLGLRLIYFSYDVKMKEKGDIPEGYSVSREKKERFSLILESASTNQTSMYLCASSPYRLAGAEETQYFGPGTRLLVL.

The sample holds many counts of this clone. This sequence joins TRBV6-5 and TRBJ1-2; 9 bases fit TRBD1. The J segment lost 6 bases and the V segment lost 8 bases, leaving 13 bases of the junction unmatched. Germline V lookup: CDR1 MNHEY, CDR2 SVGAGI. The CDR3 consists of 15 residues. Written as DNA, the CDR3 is TGTGCCAGCCTGCCATTGGGGACAGGGTACGATGGCTACACCTTC. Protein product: CASLPLGTGYDGYTF.

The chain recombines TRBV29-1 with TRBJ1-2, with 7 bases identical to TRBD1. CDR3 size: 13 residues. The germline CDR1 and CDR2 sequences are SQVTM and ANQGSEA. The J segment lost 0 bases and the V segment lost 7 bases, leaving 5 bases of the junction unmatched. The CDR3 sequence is CSAWTGPNYGYTF. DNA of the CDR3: TGCAGCGCCTGGACAGGACCTAACTATGGCTACACCTTC.

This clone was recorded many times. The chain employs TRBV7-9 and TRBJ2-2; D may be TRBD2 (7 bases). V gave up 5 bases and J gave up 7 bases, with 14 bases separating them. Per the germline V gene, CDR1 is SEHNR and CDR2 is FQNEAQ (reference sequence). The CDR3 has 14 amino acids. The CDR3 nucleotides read TGTGCCAGCAGCCGCCTGCGGGGGCACGGGGAGCTGTTTTTT. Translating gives CASSRLRGHGELFF. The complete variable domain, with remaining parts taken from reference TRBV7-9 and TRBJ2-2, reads DTGVSQNPRHKITKRGQNVTFRCDPISEHNRLYWYRQTLGQGPEFLTYFQNEAQLEKSRLLSDRFSAERPKGSFSTLEIQRTEQGDSAMYLCASSRLRGHGELFFGEGSRLTVL.